These 18 T cell receptor beta chains share one sample of origin, sequenced in a study of T cell responses to AZD1222 COVID-19 vaccine. Using immunoSEQ multiplex PCR, the repertoire was profiled, and TCRdb retains in-frame clones only, with some absent. The repertoire includes about 160,000 clones, approximately 90% of them detected once, and approximately 4.4% sits in the top ten. The material was peripheral blood, obtained on day 0 of AZD1222 vaccination. These receptors all stem from an adult in good health.

V is TRBV2 and J is TRBJ2-7; TRBD1 matches 9 bases. With 10 bases clipped from V and 3 bases from J, the junction kept 13 bases outside the gene matches. The CDR3 contains 15 residues. CDR1 SNHLY and CDR2 FYNNEI come from the germline V gene. In DNA form, the CDR3 reads TGTGCCACCCAGTTAGACAGGGGGTCAAGCTACGAGCAGTACTTC. This encodes CATQLDRGSSYEQYF.

The chain is built from TRBV7-2 and TRBJ1-2; 9 nucleotides line up with TRBD1. The germline V gene has CDR1 SGHTA and CDR2 FQGNSA. V lost 4 bases and J lost 7; bases outside the gene matches: 10. CDR3 size: 15 residues. This CDR3 is CASSYPGDRAGGYTF. CDR3 nucleotide sequence: TGTGCCAGCAGCTACCCGGGGGACAGGGCGGGTGGCTACACCTTC.

V gene TRBV28 combines with J gene TRBJ2-6; D ambiguous. V lost 6 bases and J 0 bases, leaving 15 bases between the germline ends. In germline, CDR1 is MDHEN, CDR2 SYDVKM. This CDR3 has 17 residues. CDR3 in amino acids: CASREGRIFSGANVLTF. The CDR3 nucleotides read TGTGCCAGCAGAGAAGGGCGGATATTCTCTGGGGCCAACGTCCTGACTTTC. Together with reference TRBV28 and TRBJ2-6, the CDR3 gives the full variable domain: DVKVTQSSRYLVKRTGEKVFLECVQDMDHENMFWYRQDPGLGLRLIYFSYDVKMKEKGDIPEGYSVSREKKERFSLILESASTNQTSMYLCASREGRIFSGANVLTFGAGSRLTVL.

The V and J genes are TRBV29-1 and TRBJ1-3; 10 bases align to TRBD1. The CDR3 has 18 amino acids. Germline values: CDR1 SQVTM, CDR2 ANQGSEA. Trimming cost V 4 bases and J 2 bases; bases outside gene matches: 14. In DNA form, the CDR3 reads TGCAGCGTTGGGGTGGGACAGGGGATTCAATTGGCTGGAAACACCATATATTTT. Protein product: CSVGVGQGIQLAGNTIYF.

V and J are TRBV18 and TRBJ2-1; D is possibly TRBD1 or TRBD2 (7 bases each). Germline assignment: CDR1 KGHSH and CDR2 LQKENI. The V and J ends lost 3 bases and 0 bases respectively, with 12 bases between them. This CDR3 has 16 residues. The CDR3 region has the DNA TGTGCCAGCTCACCGTCAGGGGGGGGCTCCTACAATGAGCAGTTCTTC. It encodes CASSPSGGGSYNEQFF. Using reference TRBV18 and TRBJ2-1 for the parts outside the CDR3, the full variable domain is NAGVMQNPRHLVRRRGQEARLRCSPMKGHSHVYWYRQLPEEGLKFMVYLQKENIIDESGMPKERFSAEFPKEGPSILRIQQVVRGDSAAYFCASSPSGGGSYNEQFFGPGTRLTVL.

V usage is TRBV5-8 and J usage is TRBJ1-3; D remains unclear. V was pared by 1 base and J by 0 bases, with 11 bases between. The CDR3 is 16 residues long. CDR1 and CDR2 (germline): SGHTS, YDEGEE. As DNA, the CDR3 is TGTGCCAGCAGCTTGTCAACGCTGAGCTCTGGAAACACCATATATTTT. It is translated as CASSLSTLSSGNTIYF.

Here the CDR3 reads CATSARGGTQETQYF. In DNA form, the CDR3 reads TGTGCCACCAGTGCCCGGGGCGGGACCCAAGAGACCCAGTACTTC. This rearrangement joins TRBV24-1 to TRBJ2-5, with D possibly matching TRBD2 (6 bases). Germline values: CDR1 KGHDR, CDR2 SFDVKD. CDR3 size: 15 residues. Trimming stripped 5 bases from V and 1 base from J, with 13 bases between.

V and J are TRBV29-1 and TRBJ2-5; the match to TRBD1 covers 12 bases. The V and J ends lost 3 bases and 5 bases, in that order; junction bases with no gene match: 4. This CDR3 comprises 14 residues. Germline V gene sequence: CDR1 SQVTM, CDR2 ANQGSEA. The CDR3 DNA reads TGCAGCGTTGACGGGACAGGGGGCAGCGAGACCCAGTACTTC. Translated: CSVDGTGGSETQYF.

The chain uses TRBV9 and TRBJ2-3, with TRBD2 matching 10 bases. Per germline, CDR1 SGDLS and CDR2 YYNGEE. There are 19 residues in the CDR3. V trimming: 0 bases; J trimming: 2 bases; junction bases outside the gene matches: 12. CDR3 DNA: TGTGCCAGCAGCGTAGGCTTGGGGAGCGGGAGGGCGTTCACAGATACGCAGTATTTT. Its protein is CASSVGLGSGRAFTDTQYF.

CDR3 amino acids: CASSLTGFGYIGYTF. The CDR3 bases are TGTGCCAGCAGTCTTACAGGGTTCGGCTACATAGGCTACACCTTC. The rearrangement links TRBV3-1 (or the pseudogene TRBV3-2) to TRBJ1-2; perhaps TRBD1 as D (6 bases). V lost 6 bases and J 8 bases, leaving 22 bases between the germline ends. The CDR3 spans 15 residues. In germline, CDR1 is LGHDT, CDR2 YNNKEL (reference sequence).

This chain connects TRBV5-1 to TRBJ2-5; D call uncertain. Looked up from germline, CDR1 is SGHRS and CDR2 is YFSETQ. CDR3 length: 12 amino acids. The V and J ends lost 3 bases and 1 base respectively, with 4 bases between them. The CDR3 sequence: CASSWAQETQYF. CDR3 nucleotide sequence: TGCGCCAGCAGCTGGGCCCAAGAGACCCAGTACTTC. Filled out from reference TRBV5-1 and TRBJ2-5, the complete variable domain reads KAGVTQTPRYLIKTRGQQVTLSCSPISGHRSVSWYQQTPGQGLQFLFEYFSETQRNKGNFPGRFSGRQFSNSRSEMNVSTLELGDSALYLCASSWAQETQYFGPGTRLLVL.

The J gene is TRBJ1-1, the V gene TRBV7-3; D perhaps matches TRBD1 (6 bases). V lost 0 bases, J lost 4 bases, and 9 bases lay in between. In germline, CDR1 is SGHTA, CDR2 FQGTGA. CDR3 length: 14 amino acids. CDR3 coding DNA: TGTGCCAGCAGCTTAACAGGGGGTGGCACTGAAGCTTTCTTT. It encodes CASSLTGGGTEAFF.

This rearrangement joins TRBV5-6 to TRBJ1-5, with 10 bases that match TRBD1. Losses at the gene ends were 0 bases for V and 2 bases for J; bases not matched to a gene: 5. Germline V gene lookup returns CDR1 SGHDT and CDR2 YYEEEE. The CDR3 is made up of 17 amino acids. The CDR3 region has the DNA TGTGCCAGCAGCTTGGGACAGGGGGCGAGAGGCAATCAGCCCCAGCATTTT. Its translation: CASSLGQGARGNQPQHF.

This clone showed up just once. The chain employs TRBV19 and TRBJ1-2; D might be TRBD1 (5 bases). The germline V gene encodes CDR1 LNHDA and CDR2 SQIVND (reference sequence). Trimming stripped 8 bases from V and 3 bases from J, with 16 bases between. This CDR3 comprises 14 residues. CDR3 sequence (DNA): TGTGCCAGTGTGGAGCTTGGGGGGGACTATGGCTACACCTTC. It yields the protein CASVELGGDYGYTF.

This clone showed up just once. The J gene is TRBJ2-1, the V gene TRBV12-3 or TRBV12-4, with 8 bases identical to TRBD1. V shed 6 bases, J shed 16 bases, and the junction held 11 bases outside the gene matches. This CDR3 contains 12 residues. CDR3 amino acids: CASSIGQGLGFF. CDR3 sequence (DNA): TGTGCCAGCAGCATCGGACAGGGATTAGGTTTCTTC.

The genes are TRBV3-1 (or the pseudogene TRBV3-2) and TRBJ2-1; 9 bases are shared with TRBD2. V gave up 3 bases and J gave up 7 bases; unmatched junction bases: 13. The length of the CDR3 is 17 residues. CDR1 LGHDT and CDR2 YNNKEL come from the germline V gene (reference sequence). In DNA, the CDR3 is TGTGCCAGCAGCCATCTAACTCAAGGGCTAGCGGGAAATGAGCAGTTCTTC. Translating gives CASSHLTQGLAGNEQFF.

The V gene is TRBV12-3 or TRBV12-4, the J gene TRBJ1-1; D is unresolved. Trimming removed 5 bases at V and 6 bases at J, with 7 bases between. This CDR3 has 11 residues. CDR3 loop: CASSQASEAFF. CDR3 in DNA: TGTGCCAGCAGTCAGGCGTCTGAAGCTTTCTTT.

The rearrangement joins TRBV20-1 to TRBJ2-7; the D is unclear. The germline V and J ends were trimmed by 3 bases and 2 bases, with 5 bases remaining between them. Germline V gene lookup returns CDR1 DFQATT and CDR2 SNEGSKA (reference sequence). The CDR3 sequence is 11 residues long. The CDR3 bases are TGCAGTGCTAGCAGTGCCTACGAGCAGTACTTC. Its protein product is CSASSAYEQYF.